This TCR beta chain was captured in a study of CXCR3-negative and CXCR3-positive naive CD8 T cells. TRB cDNA libraries were made by UMI-labeled 5' RACE. Following a re-call of the 5' RACE reads, TCRdb has one entry per CDR3 protein and lacks DNA. The sample yields over 100,000 distinct CDR3 sequences, of which the top ten take up around 0.5%. CDR1 and CDR2 (germline): MNHNY, SVGAGI (reference sequence). The CDR3 runs 13 residues. Sequencing used naive CXCR3- CD8+ T cells from blood. Subset described: CD45RO-CCR7+CD27+CD95- naive CD8+ T cells lacking CXCR3 (TNR3-). The chain joins TRBV6-6 to TRBJ2-7; TCRdb indicates TRBD1, and absent DNA this call remains unverified. This clonotype was obtained from a human donor in good health. Some clones in this sample may be carry-over from other donors' samples. CDR3 amino acids: CASSYQGANEQYF.